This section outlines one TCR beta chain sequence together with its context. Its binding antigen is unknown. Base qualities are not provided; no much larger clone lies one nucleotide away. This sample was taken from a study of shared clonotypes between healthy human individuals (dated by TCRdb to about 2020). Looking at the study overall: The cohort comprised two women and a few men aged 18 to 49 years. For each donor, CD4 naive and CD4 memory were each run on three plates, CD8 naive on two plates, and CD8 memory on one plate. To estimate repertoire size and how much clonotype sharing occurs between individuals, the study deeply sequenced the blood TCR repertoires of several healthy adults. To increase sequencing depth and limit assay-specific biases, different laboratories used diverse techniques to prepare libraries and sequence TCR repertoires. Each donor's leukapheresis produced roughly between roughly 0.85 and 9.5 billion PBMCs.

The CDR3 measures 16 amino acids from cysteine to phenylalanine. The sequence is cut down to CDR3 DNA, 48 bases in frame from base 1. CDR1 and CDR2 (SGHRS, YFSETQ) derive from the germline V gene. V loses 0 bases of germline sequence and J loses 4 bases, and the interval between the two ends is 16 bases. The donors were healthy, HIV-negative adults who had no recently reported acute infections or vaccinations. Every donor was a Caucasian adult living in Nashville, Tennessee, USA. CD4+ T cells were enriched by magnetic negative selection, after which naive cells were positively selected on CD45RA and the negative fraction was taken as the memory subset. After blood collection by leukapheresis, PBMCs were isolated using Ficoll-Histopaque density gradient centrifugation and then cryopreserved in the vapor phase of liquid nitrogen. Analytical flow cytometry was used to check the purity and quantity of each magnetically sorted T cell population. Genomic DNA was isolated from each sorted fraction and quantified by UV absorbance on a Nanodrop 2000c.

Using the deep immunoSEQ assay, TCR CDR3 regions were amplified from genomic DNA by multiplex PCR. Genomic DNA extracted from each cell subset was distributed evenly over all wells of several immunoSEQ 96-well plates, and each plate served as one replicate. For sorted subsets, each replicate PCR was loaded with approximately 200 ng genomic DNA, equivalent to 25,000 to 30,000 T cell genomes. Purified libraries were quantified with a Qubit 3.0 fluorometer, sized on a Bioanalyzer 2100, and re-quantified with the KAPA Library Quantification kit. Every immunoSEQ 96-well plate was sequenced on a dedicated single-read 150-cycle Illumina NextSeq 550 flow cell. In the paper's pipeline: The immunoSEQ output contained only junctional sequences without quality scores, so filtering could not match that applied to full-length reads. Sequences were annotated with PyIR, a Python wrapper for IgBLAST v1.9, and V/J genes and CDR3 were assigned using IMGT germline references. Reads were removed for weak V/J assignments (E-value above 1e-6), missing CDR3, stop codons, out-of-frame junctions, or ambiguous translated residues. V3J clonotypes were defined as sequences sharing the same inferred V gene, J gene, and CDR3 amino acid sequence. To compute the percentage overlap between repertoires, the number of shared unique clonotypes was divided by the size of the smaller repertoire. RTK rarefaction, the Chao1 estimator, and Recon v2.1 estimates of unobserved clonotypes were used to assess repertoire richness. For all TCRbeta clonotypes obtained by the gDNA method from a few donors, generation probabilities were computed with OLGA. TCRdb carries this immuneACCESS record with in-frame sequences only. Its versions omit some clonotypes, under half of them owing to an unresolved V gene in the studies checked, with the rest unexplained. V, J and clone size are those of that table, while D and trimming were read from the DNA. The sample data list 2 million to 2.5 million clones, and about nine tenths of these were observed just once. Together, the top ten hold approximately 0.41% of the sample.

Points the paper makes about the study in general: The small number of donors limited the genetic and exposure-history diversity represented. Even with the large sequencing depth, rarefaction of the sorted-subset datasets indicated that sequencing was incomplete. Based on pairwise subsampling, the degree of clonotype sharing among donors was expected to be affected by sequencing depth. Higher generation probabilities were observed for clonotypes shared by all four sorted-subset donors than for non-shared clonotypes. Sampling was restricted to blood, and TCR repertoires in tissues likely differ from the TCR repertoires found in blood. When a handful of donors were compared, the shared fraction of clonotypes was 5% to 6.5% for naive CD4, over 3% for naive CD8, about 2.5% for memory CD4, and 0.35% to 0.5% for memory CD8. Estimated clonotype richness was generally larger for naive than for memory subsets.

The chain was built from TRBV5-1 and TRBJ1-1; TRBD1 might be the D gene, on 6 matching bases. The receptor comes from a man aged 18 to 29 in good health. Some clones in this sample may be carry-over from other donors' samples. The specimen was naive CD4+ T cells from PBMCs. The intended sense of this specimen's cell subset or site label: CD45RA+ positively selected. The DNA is TGCGCCAGCAGCTTGGATTTCGGGGGGCCTGGCACTGAAGCTTTCTTT. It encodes CASSLDFGGPGTEAFF. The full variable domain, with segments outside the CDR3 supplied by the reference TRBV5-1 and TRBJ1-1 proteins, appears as KAGVTQTPRYLIKTRGQQVTLSCSPISGHRSVSWYQQTPGQGLQFLFEYFSETQRNKGNFPGRFSGRQFSNSRSEMNVSTLELGDSALYLCASSLDFGGPGTEAFFGQGTRLTVV.